This paragraph covers one TCR beta chain sequence. The CDR3 is 14 amino acids. V was shortened by 1 base and J by 8 bases, with 17 bases between the two germline ends. Germline CDR1 GTSNPN, CDR2 SVGIG (reference sequence). The data were taken from a study of T cell changes during pregnancy in multiple sclerosis. The method was immunoSEQ multiplex PCR; TCRdb's version includes in-frame clones alone and lacks a portion of them. The profile shows around 70,000 clones, roughly 92% of them singletons. Sequencing used peripheral blood, obtained in the second trimester of pregnancy. This sequence originates from a female donor with multiple sclerosis, enrolled in a pregnancy study. J is TRBJ1-1 and V is TRBV30; D not resolved. For the CDR3, the DNA is TGTGCCTGGAGTGACGGAGTGGGAGAGGCCGAAGCTTTCTTT. Translating gives CAWSDGVGEAEAFF.